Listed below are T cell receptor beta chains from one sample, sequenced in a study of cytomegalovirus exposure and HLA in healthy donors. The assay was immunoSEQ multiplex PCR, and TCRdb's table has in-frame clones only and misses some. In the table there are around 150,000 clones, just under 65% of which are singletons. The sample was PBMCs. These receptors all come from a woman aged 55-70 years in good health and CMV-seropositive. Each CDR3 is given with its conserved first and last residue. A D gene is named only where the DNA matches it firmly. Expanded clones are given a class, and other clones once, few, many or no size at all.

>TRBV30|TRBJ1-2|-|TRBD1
TGTGCCTTTTTGGACAGGGGCGGCTACACCTTC
CAFLDRGGYTF
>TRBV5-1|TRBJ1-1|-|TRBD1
TGCGCCAGCAGCCCCACAGGGGCTCTTAAGACTGAAGCTTTCTTT
CASSPTGALKTEAFF
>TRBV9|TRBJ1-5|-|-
TGTGCCAGCAGCGAGGACAGTTATAGCAATCAGCCCCAGCATTTT
CASSEDSYSNQPQHF
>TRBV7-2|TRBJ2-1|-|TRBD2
TGTGCCAGCAGCTTAGCGGGGACGCCTGGGACTAGCGGGAGGGTCTCCTACAATGAGCAGTTCTTC
CASSLAGTPGTSGRVSYNEQFF
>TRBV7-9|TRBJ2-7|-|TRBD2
TGTGCCAGCAGCCGGACTAGGGAGAGCTACGAGCAGTACTTC
CASSRTRESYEQYF
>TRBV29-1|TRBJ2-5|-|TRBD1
TGCAGCGTTTCCGGGACAGGGGAGACCCAGTACTTC
CSVSGTGETQYF
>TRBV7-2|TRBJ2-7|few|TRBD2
TGTGCCAGCAGCACACTTAGCGGGAGGGCCGCCGAGCAGTACTTC
CASSTLSGRAAEQYF
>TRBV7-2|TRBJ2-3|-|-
TGTGCCAGCAGCACTAGGGACTTGACAGATACGCAGTATTTT
CASSTRDLTDTQYF
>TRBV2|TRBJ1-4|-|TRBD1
TGTGCCAGCGACCGACAGGGATATGAAAAACTGTTTTTT
CASDRQGYEKLFF
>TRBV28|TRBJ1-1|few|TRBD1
TGTGCCAGCAGTCGACAGGGGCTCGGATATGAAGCTTTCTTT
CASSRQGLGYEAFF
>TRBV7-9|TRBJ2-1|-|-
TGTGCCAGCAGCTTAGTCCAGGGTCCCCCAGGTGAGCAGTTCTTC
CASSLVQGPPGEQFF
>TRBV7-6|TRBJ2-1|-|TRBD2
TGTGCCAGCAGCTCTCCCGGGAGGGGTGAGCAGTTCTTC
CASSSPGRGEQFF
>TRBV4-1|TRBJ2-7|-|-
TGCGCCAGCAGCCAAGACGGCAGGGCGCGGGGCCTTAACGAGCAGTACTTC
CASSQDGRARGLNEQYF
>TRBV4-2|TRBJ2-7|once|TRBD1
TGTGCCAGCAGCCAAAGGACAGGGAGCTACGAGCAGTACTTC
CASSQRTGSYEQYF
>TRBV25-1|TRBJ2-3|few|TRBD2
TGTGCCAGCAGTGAATCCCTACTAGCGGGAGATCGGTATTTT
CASSESLLAGDRYF
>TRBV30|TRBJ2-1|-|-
TGTGCCTGGAGTTTATACAATGAGCAGTTCTTC
CAWSLYNEQFF
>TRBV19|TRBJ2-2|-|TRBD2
TGTGCCAGTAGTCCCCTCCCCGGGACTAGCGAAGAGGACGGGGAGCTGTTTTTT
CASSPLPGTSEEDGELFF
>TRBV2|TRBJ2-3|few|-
TGTGCCAGCAGTGAAGGGCGCACAGATACGCAGTATTTT
CASSEGRTDTQYF
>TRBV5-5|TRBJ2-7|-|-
TGTGCCAGCAGCTTGGAGGCGGGGAGCTACGAGCAGTACTTC
CASSLEAGSYEQYF
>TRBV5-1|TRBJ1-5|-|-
TGCGCCAGCAGCTTGGGAAGCACTAGCAATCAGCCCCAGCATTTT
CASSLGSTSNQPQHF
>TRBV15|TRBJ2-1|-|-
TGTGCCACCAGCTCAGCGGACAATGAGCAGTTCTTC
CATSSADNEQFF
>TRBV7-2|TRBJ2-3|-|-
TGTGCCAGCTCCCGACTCATTGCTTCGCAGTATTTT
CASSRLIASQYF
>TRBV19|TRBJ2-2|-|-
TGTGCCAGTAGTATTTCAGGGGCAGGCACCGGGGAGCTGTTTTTT
CASSISGAGTGELFF
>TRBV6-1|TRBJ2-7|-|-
TGTGCCAGCAGTGTCCCGGCGGGGACCGGAGACGAGCAGTACTTC
CASSVPAGTGDEQYF
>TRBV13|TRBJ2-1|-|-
TGTGCCAGCAGCTTAGGTCTAGGAACTGAGCAGTTCTTC
CASSLGLGTEQFF
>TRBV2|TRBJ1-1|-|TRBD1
TGTGCCAGCAGTGACAGGGGGTTATTGAACACTGAAGCTTTCTTT
CASSDRGLLNTEAFF
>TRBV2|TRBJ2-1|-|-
TGTGCCAGCGCGGGGCGTCACGTTGGGGAGCAGTTCTTC
CASAGRHVGEQFF
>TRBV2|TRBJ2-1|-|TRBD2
TGTGCCAGCGTACGTAGAACTAGCGGGAGCAATGAGCAGTTCTTC
CASVRRTSGSNEQFF
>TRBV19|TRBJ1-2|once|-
TGTGCCAGTAGCCTCGCGGGAAGGGGAGACTATGGCTACACCTTC
CASSLAGRGDYGYTF
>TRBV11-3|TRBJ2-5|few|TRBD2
TGTGCCAGCAGCCCTACTAGCGGGAGAGGAGAGACCCAGTACTTC
CASSPTSGRGETQYF
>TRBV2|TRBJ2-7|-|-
TGCGCCAGCAGTGAAGCGCCTAGCGTAGGCCTTGCAGTCTACGAGCAGTACTTC
CASSEAPSVGLAVYEQYF
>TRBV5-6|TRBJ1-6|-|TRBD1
TGTGCCAGCAGCTACGAGACAGGGGGATTCTCACCCCTCCACTTT
CASSYETGGFSPLHF
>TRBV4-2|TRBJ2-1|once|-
TGTGCCAGCAGCCAAGATGGCTTATACAATGAGCAGTTCTTC
CASSQDGLYNEQFF
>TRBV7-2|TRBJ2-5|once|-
TGTGCCAGCAGCTTAGGTGCTAGCGAAGAGACCCAGTACTTC
CASSLGASEETQYF
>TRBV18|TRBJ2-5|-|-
TGTGCCAGCTCACTAACCGCCGAGGGGACCCAGTACTTC
CASSLTAEGTQYF
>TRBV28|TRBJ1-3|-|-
TGTGCCAGCGCCCCCGGGACACCGGGAAACACCATATATTTT
CASAPGTPGNTIYF
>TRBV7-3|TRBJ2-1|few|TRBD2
TGTGCCAGTATTCCCGTAGCGGGAGGGCCTGTAACTGAGCAGTTCTTC
CASIPVAGGPVTEQFF
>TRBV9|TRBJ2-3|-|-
TGTGCCAGCAGCGTAGCCCCGTGGGCGGGGAGCACAGATACGCAGTATTTT
CASSVAPWAGSTDTQYF
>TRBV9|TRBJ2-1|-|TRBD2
TGTGCCAGCAGCGGGCTTAGCGGGAGGGCCGCTGATGAGCAGTTCTTC
CASSGLSGRAADEQFF
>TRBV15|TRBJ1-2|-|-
TGTGCCGCCTCCGTGTCGATGTCGGACTATGGCTACACCTTC
CAASVSMSDYGYTF
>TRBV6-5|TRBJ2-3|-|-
TGTGCCAGCAGTTATTGGGCGGAGGGAACAGATACGCAGTATTTT
CASSYWAEGTDTQYF
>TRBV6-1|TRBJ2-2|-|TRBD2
TGTGCCGGCCGACTAGCGGGAGGACCCGGGGAGCTGTTTTTT
CAGRLAGGPGELFF
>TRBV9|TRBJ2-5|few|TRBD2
TGTGCCAGCAGCGTAGGAAATAGCGGGAGAATAGAGACCCAGTACTTC
CASSVGNSGRIETQYF
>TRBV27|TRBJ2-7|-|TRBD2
TGTGCCAGCAGGACTAGCGGGAACCACGAGCAGTACTTC
CASRTSGNHEQYF
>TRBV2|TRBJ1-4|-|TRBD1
TGTGCCAGCAGCGCCTACCAAGGGACAGGGGATGAAAAACTGTTTTTT
CASSAYQGTGDEKLFF
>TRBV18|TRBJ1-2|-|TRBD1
TGTGCCAGCTCAAATTCGGTTCGTCAAAGGGACAGATTGAACGGCTACACCTTC
CASSNSVRQRDRLNGYTF
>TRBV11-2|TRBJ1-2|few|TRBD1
TGTGCCAGCAGCTTAGGGGGACAGGGGGCCGCTAACTATGGCTACACCTTC
CASSLGGQGAANYGYTF
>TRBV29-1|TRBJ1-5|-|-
TGCAGCGCCTCCACGGGGGGGTCTTATAGCAATCAGCCCCAGCATTTT
CSASTGGSYSNQPQHF
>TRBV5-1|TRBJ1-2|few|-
TGCGCCAGCAGCTTGGGAGACAGGAACTATGGCTACACCTTC
CASSLGDRNYGYTF
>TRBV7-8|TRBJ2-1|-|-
TGTGCCAGCAGCAGCCGGGATTTCTACAATGAGCAGTTCTTC
CASSSRDFYNEQFF
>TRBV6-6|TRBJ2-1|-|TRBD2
TGTGCCAGCAGACAAGCGGGAGGGCCCTCCAATGAGCAGTTCTTC
CASRQAGGPSNEQFF
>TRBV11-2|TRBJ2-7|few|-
TGTGCCAGCAGCTTAGTTATTAGCTCAACCTACGAGCAGTACTTC
CASSLVISSTYEQYF